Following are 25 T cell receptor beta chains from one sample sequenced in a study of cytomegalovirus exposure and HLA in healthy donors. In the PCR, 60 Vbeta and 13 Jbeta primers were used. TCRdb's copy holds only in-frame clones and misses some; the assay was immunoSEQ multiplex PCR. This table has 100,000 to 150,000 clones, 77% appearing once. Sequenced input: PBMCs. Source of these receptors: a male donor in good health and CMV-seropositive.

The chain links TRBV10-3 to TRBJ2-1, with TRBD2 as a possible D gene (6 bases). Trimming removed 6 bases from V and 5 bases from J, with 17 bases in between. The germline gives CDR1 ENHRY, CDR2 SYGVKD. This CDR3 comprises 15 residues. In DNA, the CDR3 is TGTGCCATCAGGGCGGGGAGCCGGGAGAACAATGAGCAGTTCTTC. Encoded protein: CAIRAGSRENNEQFF.

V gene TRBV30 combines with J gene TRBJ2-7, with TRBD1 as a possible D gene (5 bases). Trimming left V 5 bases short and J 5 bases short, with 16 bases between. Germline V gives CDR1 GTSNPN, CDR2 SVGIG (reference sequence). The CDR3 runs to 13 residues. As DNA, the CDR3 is TGTGCCTGGGTGGGGCAGGGTGTTCACGAGCAGTACTTC. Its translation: CAWVGQGVHEQYF.

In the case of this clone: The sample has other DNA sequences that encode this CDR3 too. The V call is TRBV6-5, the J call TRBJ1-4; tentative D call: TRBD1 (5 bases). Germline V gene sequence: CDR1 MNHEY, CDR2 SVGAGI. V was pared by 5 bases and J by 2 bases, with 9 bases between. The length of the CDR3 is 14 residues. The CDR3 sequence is CASSPGGTNEKLFF. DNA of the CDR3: TGTGCCAGCAGTCCCGGGGGGACTAATGAAAAACTGTTTTTT.

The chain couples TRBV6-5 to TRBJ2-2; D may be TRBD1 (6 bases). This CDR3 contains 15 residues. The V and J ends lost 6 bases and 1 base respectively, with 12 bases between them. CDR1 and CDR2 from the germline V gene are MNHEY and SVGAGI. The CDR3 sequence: CASRPMDRNTGELFF. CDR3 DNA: TGTGCCAGCAGACCTATGGACAGGAACACCGGGGAGCTGTTTTTT.

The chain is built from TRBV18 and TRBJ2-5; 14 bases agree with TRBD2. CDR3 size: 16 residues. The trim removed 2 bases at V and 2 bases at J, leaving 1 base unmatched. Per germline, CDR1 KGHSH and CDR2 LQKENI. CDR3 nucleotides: TGTGCCAGCTCACCAGGACTAGCGGGGGGTCAAGAGACCCAGTACTTC. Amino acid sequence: CASSPGLAGGQETQYF. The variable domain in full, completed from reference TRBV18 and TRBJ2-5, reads NAGVMQNPRHLVRRRGQEARLRCSPMKGHSHVYWYRQLPEEGLKFMVYLQKENIIDESGMPKERFSAEFPKEGPSILRIQQVVRGDSAAYFCASSPGLAGGQETQYFGPGTRLLVL.

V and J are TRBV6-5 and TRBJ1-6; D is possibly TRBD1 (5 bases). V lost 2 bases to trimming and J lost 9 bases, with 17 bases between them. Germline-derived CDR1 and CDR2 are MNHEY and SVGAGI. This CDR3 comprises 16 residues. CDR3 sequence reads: CASSYLKGEGGSPLHF. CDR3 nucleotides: TGTGCCAGCAGTTACCTCAAAGGGGAGGGTGGTTCACCCCTCCACTTT.

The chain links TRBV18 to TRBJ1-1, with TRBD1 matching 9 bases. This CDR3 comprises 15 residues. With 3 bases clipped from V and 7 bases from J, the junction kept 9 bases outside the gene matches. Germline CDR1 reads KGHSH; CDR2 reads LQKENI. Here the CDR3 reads CASSPNTGGGDEAFF. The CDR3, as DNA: TGTGCCAGCTCACCTAATACAGGGGGCGGGGATGAAGCTTTCTTT.

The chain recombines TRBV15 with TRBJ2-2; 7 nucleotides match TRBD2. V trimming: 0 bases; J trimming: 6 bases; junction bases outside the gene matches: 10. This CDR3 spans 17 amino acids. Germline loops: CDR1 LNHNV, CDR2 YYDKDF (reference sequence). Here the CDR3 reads CATSREGEGRTAGELFF. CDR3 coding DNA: TGTGCCACCAGCAGAGAGGGGGAGGGTCGAACCGCCGGGGAGCTGTTTTTT.

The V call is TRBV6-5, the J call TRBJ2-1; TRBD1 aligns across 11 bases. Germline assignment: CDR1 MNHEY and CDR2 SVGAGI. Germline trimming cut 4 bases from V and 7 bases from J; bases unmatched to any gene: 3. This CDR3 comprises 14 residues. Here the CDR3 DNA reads TGTGCCAGCAGTTTCCGGGACAGGGGGAATGAGCAGTTCTTC. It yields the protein CASSFRDRGNEQFF.

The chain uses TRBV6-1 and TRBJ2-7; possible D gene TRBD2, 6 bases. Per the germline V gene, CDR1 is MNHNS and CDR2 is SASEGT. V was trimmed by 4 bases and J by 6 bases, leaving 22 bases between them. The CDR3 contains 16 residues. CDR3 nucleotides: TGTGCCAGCAGTGCGCTAGCGTCTAAAAGAGGACCCGAGCAGTACTTC. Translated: CASSALASKRGPEQYF.

The CDR3, as DNA: TGTGCCTGGAGTGGGACAGCCGTAAGTCAGCCCCAGCATTTT. It codes for CAWSGTAVSQPQHF. The chain joins TRBV30 to TRBJ1-5, with a possible D match to TRBD1 (6 bases). This CDR3 region has 14 residues. V lost 1 base to trimming and J lost 6 bases, with 13 bases between them. Germline assignment: CDR1 GTSNPN and CDR2 SVGIG (reference sequence).

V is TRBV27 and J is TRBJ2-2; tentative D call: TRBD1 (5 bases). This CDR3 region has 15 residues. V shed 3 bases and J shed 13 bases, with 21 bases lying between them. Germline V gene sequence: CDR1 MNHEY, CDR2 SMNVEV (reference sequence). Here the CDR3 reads CASSFSPRDFGGLFF. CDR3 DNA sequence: TGTGCCAGCAGTTTTTCCCCCAGGGATTTTGGCGGGCTGTTTTTT.

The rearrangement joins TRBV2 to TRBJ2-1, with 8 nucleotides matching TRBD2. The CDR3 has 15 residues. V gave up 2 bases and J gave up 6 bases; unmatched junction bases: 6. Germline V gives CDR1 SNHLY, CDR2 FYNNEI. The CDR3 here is CASSEWASGRNEQFF. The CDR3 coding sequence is TGTGCCAGCAGTGAATGGGCTAGCGGGCGCAATGAGCAGTTCTTC.

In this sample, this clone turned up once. CDR3 sequence: CASSPGLAGDNEQFF. The CDR3 coding sequence is TGTGCCAGCAGCCCGGGGCTAGCGGGTGACAATGAGCAGTTCTTC. J is TRBJ2-1 and V is TRBV4-2; 8 nucleotides align to TRBD2. The ends lost 4 bases at V and 5 bases at J; junction bases unmatched: 7. The CDR3 length is 15 residues. The germline V gene has CDR1 LGHNA and CDR2 YNFKEQ.

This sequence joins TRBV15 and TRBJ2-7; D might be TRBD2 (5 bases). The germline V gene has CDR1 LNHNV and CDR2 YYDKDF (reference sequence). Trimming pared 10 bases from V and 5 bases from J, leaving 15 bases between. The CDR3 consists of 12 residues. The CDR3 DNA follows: TGTGCCAAAGGGAGTTCTTTCCACGAGCAGTACTTC. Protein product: CAKGSSFHEQYF.

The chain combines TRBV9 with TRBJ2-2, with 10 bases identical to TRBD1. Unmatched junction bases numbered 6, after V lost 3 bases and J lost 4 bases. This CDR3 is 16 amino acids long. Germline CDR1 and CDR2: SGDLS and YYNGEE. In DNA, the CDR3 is TGTGCCAGCAGCGCCCGACAGGGGGCAGTCACCGGGGAGCTGTTTTTT. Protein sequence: CASSARQGAVTGELFF.

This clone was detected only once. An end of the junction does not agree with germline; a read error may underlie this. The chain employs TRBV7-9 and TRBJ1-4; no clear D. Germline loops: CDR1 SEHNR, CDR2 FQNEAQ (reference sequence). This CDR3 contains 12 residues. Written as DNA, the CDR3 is TGTTCCAGCAGCATCATAGGAGTCAGTCTCCAATTT. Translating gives CSSSIIGVSLQF.

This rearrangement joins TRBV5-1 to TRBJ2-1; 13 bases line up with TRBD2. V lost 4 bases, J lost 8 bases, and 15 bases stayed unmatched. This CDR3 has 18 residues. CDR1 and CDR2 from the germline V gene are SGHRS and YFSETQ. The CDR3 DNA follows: TGCGCCAGCAGCCACCTCCCCGGGACTAGCGGGAAAGTTCATGAGCAGTTCTTC. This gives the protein CASSHLPGTSGKVHEQFF.

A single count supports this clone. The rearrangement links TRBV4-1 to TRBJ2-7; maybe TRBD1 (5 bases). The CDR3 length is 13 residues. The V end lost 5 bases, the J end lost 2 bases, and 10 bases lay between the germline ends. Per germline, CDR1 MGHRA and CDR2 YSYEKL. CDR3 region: CASSIREPYEQYF. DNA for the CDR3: TGCGCCAGCAGCATCAGGGAACCCTACGAGCAGTACTTC.

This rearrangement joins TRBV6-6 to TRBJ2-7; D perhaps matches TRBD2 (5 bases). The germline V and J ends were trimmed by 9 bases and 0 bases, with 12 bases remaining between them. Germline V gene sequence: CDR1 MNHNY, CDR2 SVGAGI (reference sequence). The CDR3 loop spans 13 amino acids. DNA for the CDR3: TGTGCCAGTGTAGAGGGCCGCTCCTACGAGCAGTACTTC. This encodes CASVEGRSYEQYF.

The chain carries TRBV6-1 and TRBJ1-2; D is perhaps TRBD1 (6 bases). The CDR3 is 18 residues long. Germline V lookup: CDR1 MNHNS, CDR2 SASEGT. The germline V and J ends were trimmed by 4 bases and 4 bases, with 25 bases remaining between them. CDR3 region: CASSVIRSRGLLPYGYTF. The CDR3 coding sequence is TGTGCCAGCAGTGTCATCCGATCCAGGGGTTTGCTCCCCTATGGCTACACCTTC.

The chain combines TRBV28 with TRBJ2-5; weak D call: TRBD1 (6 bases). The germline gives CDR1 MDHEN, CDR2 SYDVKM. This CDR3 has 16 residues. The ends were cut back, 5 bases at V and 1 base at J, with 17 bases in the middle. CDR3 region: CASSPRGFPAQETQYF. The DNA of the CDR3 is TGTGCCAGCAGTCCCAGGGGATTTCCAGCCCAAGAGACCCAGTACTTC.

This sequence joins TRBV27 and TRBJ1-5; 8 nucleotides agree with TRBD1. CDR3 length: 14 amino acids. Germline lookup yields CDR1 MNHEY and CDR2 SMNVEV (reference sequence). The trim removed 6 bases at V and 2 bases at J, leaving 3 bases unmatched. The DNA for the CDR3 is TGTGCCAGCAGGGGACAGGTGGGCAATCAGCCCCAGCATTTT. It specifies CASRGQVGNQPQHF.

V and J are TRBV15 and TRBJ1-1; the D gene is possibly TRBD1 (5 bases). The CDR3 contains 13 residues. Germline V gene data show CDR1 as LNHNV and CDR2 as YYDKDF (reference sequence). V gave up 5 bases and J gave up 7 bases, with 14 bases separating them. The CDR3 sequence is CATSGRGGLEAFF. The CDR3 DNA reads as TGTGCCACCAGCGGGAGGGGAGGACTTGAAGCTTTCTTT.

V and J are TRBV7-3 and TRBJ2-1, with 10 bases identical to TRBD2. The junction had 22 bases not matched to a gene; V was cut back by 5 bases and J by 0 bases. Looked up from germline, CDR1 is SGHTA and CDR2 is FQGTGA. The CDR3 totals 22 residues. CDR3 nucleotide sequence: TGTGCCAGCAGCCTAGGCCCTAGCGGGGGAGAACGGGCGACGAGCTCCTACAATGAGCAGTTCTTC. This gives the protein CASSLGPSGGERATSSYNEQFF.